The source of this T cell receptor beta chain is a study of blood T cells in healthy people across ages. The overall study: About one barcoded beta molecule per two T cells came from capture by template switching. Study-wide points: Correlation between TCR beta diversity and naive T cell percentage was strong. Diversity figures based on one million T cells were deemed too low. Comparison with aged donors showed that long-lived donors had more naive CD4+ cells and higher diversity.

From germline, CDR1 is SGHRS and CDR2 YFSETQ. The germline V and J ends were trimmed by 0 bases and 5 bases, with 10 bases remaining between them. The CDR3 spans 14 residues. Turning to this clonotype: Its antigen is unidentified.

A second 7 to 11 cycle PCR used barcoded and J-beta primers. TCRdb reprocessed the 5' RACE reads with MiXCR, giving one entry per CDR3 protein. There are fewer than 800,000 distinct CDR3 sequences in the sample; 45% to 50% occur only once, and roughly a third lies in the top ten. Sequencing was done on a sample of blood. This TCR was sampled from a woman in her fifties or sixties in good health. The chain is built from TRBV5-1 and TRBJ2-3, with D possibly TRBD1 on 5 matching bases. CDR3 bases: TGCGCCAGCAGCTTGGGAGTTCAGGGAGATACGCAGTATTTT. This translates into CASSLGVQGDTQYF.